The 2 T cell receptor beta chains given below trace back to one sample, sequenced in a study of OX40 agonist ivuxolimab in advanced cancers. Sequencing was performed with immunoSEQ multiplex PCR; in TCRdb, only in-frame clones are kept and a portion is missing. This sample carries roughly 92,000 clones, about 90% of them seen once, and the ten largest clones take roughly 9.4%. The sequencing used CD4+ or CD8+ T cells sorted from blood, collected in a trial of the OX40 agonist ivuxolimab. The receptors shown here come from an adult with an advanced solid tumor such as melanoma, head and neck, liver or kidney cancer.

This chain joins TRBV7-9 and TRBJ1-3; 7 bases match TRBD1. Germline assignment: CDR1 SEHNR and CDR2 FQNEAQ (reference sequence). V dropped 5 bases and J dropped 3; count of bases not matched to a gene: 7. This CDR3 is built from 15 residues. The CDR3 DNA reads TGTGCCAGCAGCCCTGGGGGACAGCGTGGAAACACCATATATTTT. Its protein is CASSPGGQRGNTIYF.

This chain uses TRBV11-3 with TRBJ2-4; D not certain. This CDR3 has 13 residues. V was cut by 8 bases and J by 5 bases, with 13 bases left in between. CDR1 and CDR2 from the germline V gene are SGHNT and YENEEA. CDR3 region: CASRGRAENIQYF. The CDR3 DNA is TGTGCCAGCCGAGGTAGGGCAGAAAACATTCAGTACTTC.